There are many counts of the clone carrying this TCR beta chain. The antigen remains unidentified. The data are from a study of post-analysis software for immune sequencing data. As for the study in general: Multiple sclerosis in the patients followed relapsing-remitting, secondary progressive and progressive-relapsing courses. Study-level results: Multiple sclerosis patients had significantly lower normalized Chao1 diversity than controls. Pronounced co-clustering by F measure was evident among identically batched samples. Compared with controls, patients had more of five or six TRBV segments, including TRBV5-6, TRBV5-1 and TRBV20-1.

There are 15 residues in the CDR3. CDR1 is MDHEN, CDR2 SYDVKM, per germline. V lost 7 bases and J lost 0, with 16 bases in between. Built from TCR beta cDNA, the libraries had unique molecular identifiers in them. The yield from about 1 to 10 million T cells was roughly 500,000 cDNA molecules in total. TCRdb passed the PCR reads through MiXCR, listing each CDR3 protein once. The sample includes approximately 360,000 distinct CDR3 sequences, around 37% of them seen just once. The receptor was derived from a girl aged 10 to 17 with multiple sclerosis. The chain uses TRBV28 and TRBJ2-7, with D possibly TRBD2 on 6 matching bases. The sample taken for sequencing was blood. CDR3 protein: CASTGEDVSSYEQYF. The CDR3 DNA is TGTGCCAGCACGGGGGAAGATGTTAGCTCCTACGAGCAGTACTTC.